The clone carrying this T cell receptor beta chain was counted once. Here immunoSEQ multiplex PCR was the method, and the copy in TCRdb shows in-frame clones only, minus some. Among approximately 200,000 clones listed, approximately 80% were seen once. In terms of age and location, participants ranged from roughly 18 to 90 years and lived in roughly 22 US areas. Cohorts were determined from participant-reported clinical history. The CDR3 length is 14 residues. Germline-derived CDR1 and CDR2 are MNHEY and SVGAGI. Trimming removed 5 bases from V and 4 bases from J; junction bases left unmatched: 6. The data were obtained in a study of blood T cell repertoires in COVID-19. On the study more broadly: Specimens from acute and convalescent COVID-19 originated in the United States, Italy and Spain. PBMCs, B-cell-depleted T cells, or T cells provided the cDNA or gDNA that made up the material.

This TCR was recovered from a man aged 40-49 years who had recovered from COVID-19. The specimen was PBMCs or T cells enriched from blood (not recorded which). The V and J genes are TRBV6-5 and TRBJ2-7; 9 nucleotides align to TRBD1. The DNA for the CDR3 is TGTGCCAGCAGTCCCCCGGACAGGGGTTACGAGCAGTACTTC. Translated, it gives CASSPPDRGYEQYF.